The sample holds a few counts of the clone carrying this T cell receptor beta chain. Its antigen is as yet unknown. The data originate from a study of T cells in Graves' hyperthyroidism and ophthalmopathy. The wider study: Peripheral blood samples were taken at initial diagnosis, prior to any treatment. Overall study findings and caveats: In validation, the model predicted ophthalmopathy. These predictions came a median roughly 7.1 months before onset.

RNA transcripts served as the template for amplifying TCR beta CDR3 regions. The HTBI primer set was used in a first-round RT-PCR of the TCR CDR3. TCRdb passed the multiplex PCR reads through MiXCR, listing each CDR3 protein once. The table shows 300,000 to 450,000 distinct CDR3 sequences, with approximately 14% occurring only once. The germline V gene encodes CDR1 MDHEN and CDR2 SYDVKM. V was trimmed by 3 bases and J by 4 bases, leaving 10 bases between them. This CDR3 region has 14 residues. The TCR comes from a woman younger than 30 with Graves' hyperthyroidism that later progressed to Graves' ophthalmopathy. This chain links TRBV28 with TRBJ1-5, with D hard to call. Material for sequencing was blood. The CDR3 reads CASSFTEVNQPQHF. The CDR3 region has the DNA TGTGCCAGCAGTTTCACTGAAGTAAATCAGCCCCAGCATTTT.